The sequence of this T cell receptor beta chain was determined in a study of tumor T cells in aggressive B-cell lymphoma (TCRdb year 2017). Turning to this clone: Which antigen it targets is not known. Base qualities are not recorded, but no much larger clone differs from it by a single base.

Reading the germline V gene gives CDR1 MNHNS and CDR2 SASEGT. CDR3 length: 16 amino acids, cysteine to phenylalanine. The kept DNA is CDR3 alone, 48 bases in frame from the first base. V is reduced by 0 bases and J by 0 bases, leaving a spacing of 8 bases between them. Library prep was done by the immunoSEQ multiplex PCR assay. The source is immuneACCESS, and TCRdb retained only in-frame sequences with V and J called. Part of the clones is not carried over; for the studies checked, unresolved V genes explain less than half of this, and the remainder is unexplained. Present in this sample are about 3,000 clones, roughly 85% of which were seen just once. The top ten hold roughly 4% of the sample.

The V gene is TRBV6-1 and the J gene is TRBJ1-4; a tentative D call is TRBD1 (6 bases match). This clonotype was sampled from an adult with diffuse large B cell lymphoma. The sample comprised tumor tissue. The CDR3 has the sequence CASSEAWTATNEKLFF. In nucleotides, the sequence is TGTGCCAGCAGTGAAGCCTGGACAGCAACTAATGAAAAACTGTTTTTT.